One sample yielded the 7 T cell receptor beta chains listed below, sequenced in a study of blood T cell repertoires in COVID-19. The data were produced by immunoSEQ multiplex PCR, yet TCRdb's version contains in-frame clones alone and is incomplete. In the table there are 150,000 or so clones, 82% of which are singletons. The specimen sequenced was peripheral blood. These receptors all stem from a human donor with acute or convalescent COVID-19. The donor label of this sample is uncertain.

The chain joins TRBV4-2 to TRBJ2-3, with 7 bases lining up with TRBD2. Germline V gene sequence: CDR1 LGHNA, CDR2 YNFKEQ. The ends lost 4 bases at V and 5 bases at J; junction bases unmatched: 3. This CDR3 is built from 13 residues. Here the CDR3 DNA reads TGTGCCAGCAGCCGATTAGCGGGAGATACGCAGTATTTT. This translates into CASSRLAGDTQYF.

The chain links TRBV24-1 to TRBJ1-2; no definite D call. The CDR3 runs 14 residues. The germline gives CDR1 KGHDR, CDR2 SFDVKD. V was pared by 1 base and J by 6 bases, with 11 bases between. CDR3 protein: CATSDFTLDHGYTF. CDR3 in DNA: TGTGCCACCAGTGATTTTACTCTAGACCATGGCTACACCTTC.

This clone was counted between two and nine times. The gene calls are TRBV4-1 and TRBJ2-7, with TRBD1 as a possible D gene (6 bases). In germline, CDR1 is MGHRA, CDR2 YSYEKL. The length of the CDR3 is 16 residues. V shed 1 base and J shed 6 bases, with 19 bases lying between them. CDR3 in DNA: TGCGCCAGCAGCCAAGGGTTAGGGGCAGGGGCAAGCGAGCAGTACTTC. Its translation is CASSQGLGAGASEQYF.

The rearrangement joins TRBV4-1 to TRBJ2-1, with 7 bases lining up with TRBD1. Germline CDR1 MGHRA, CDR2 YSYEKL. This CDR3 is 13 amino acids long. With V trimmed by 3 bases and J by 8 bases, 4 bases remained unmatched. In DNA form, the CDR3 reads TGCGCCAGCAGCCACCCTGACAGGGATGAGCAGTTCTTC. It is translated as CASSHPDRDEQFF.

The V gene is TRBV30, the J gene TRBJ1-4; no clear D gene. This CDR3 is 13 amino acids long. The germline V and J ends were trimmed by 1 base and 7 bases, with 10 bases remaining between them. CDR1 is GTSNPN and CDR2 is SVGIG in the germline V gene (reference sequence). The CDR3 coding sequence is TGTGCCTGGAGTGCCCGACGGGGTGAAAAACTGTTTTTT. This encodes CAWSARRGEKLFF.

The chain combines TRBV5-1 with TRBJ1-1, with a possible D match to TRBD1 (6 bases). This CDR3 contains 14 residues. Germline-derived CDR1 and CDR2 are SGHRS and YFSETQ. Between the trimmed V and J ends, which lost 4 bases and 2 bases, there was a span of 12 bases. This chain's CDR3 is CASSVGQHNTEAFF. The CDR3, as DNA: TGCGCCAGCAGCGTTGGACAGCATAACACTGAAGCTTTCTTT.

This clone has just a few counts. The rearrangement joins TRBV10-3 to TRBJ2-3; 10 bases fit TRBD1. The germline gives CDR1 ENHRY, CDR2 SYGVKD. The length of the CDR3 is 13 residues. V gave up 8 bases and J gave up 5 bases; unmatched junction bases: 4. The CDR3 region has the DNA TGTGCCATCCGGGACAGGGGTTTAGATACGCAGTATTTT. It encodes CAIRDRGLDTQYF.